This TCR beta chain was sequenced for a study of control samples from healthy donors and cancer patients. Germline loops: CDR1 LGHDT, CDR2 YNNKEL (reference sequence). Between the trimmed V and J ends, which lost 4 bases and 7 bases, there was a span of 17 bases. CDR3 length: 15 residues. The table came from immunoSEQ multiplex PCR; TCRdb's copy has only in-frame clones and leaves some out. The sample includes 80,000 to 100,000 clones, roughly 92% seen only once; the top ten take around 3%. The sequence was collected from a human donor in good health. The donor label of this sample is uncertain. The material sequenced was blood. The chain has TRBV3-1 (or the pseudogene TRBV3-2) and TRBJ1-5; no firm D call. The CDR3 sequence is CASSPNPGSGQPQHF. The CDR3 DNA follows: TGTGCCAGCAGCCCCAACCCGGGATCCGGACAGCCCCAGCATTTT.